One T cell receptor beta chain is described in this entry. Its antigen is currently not known. Germline is not matched at one junction end, which may reflect a read error. The immunoSEQ hsTCRB v3.0 assay was used at survey level resolution to sequence the TRB variable region. The target sequencing depth for TRB was about 35,000-50,000 T-cell genomes per sample. An Illumina MiSeq with a v3 150-cycle kit was used to sequence the pooled TRB libraries. The paper's data handling went like this. Repertoire analysis was run in R within a reproducible Nextflow workflow that covered QC, data transformation and analysis. LymphoSeq2, an R package for exploring AIRR-Seq data, was used to implement the custom analyses. Several samples that produced fewer than 5000 total TRB sequences were removed, so some 190 HIV repertoires were analyzed. Among the 180 to 200 HIV repertoires that were kept, roughly 58 were collected before ART initiation and some 130 were collected after ART initiation. Each repertoire was downsampled to 5000 TRB nucleotide sequences, and summary statistics were averaged across 100 downsampling iterations. The analysis kept only TRB sequences whose CDR3 regions were at least seven amino acids long. Two measures captured diversity: a Shannon entropy-derived clonality score and the Gini coefficient. Repertoire networks linked the top 5000 CDR3 amino acid sequences whenever two sequences differed by an edit distance of one. GLIPH2 predicted antigen specificity groups and MHC restriction for TRB CDR3 amino acid sequences. To flag known associations with CMV, EBV, HIV or tissue antigens, CDR3 amino acid sequences were compared against VDJdb and McPAS-TCR. Pre-ART, post-ART and control groups were compared with Wilcoxon signed-rank tests and Holm-Bonferroni correction. The clones in this table, taken by TCRdb from immuneACCESS, are in-frame only. Not every clone is retained; where verified, under half of the shortfall comes from an unresolved V gene, and the cause of the rest is unknown. The D gene and trimming were derived from the DNA, and the V and J assignments and clone size from that table. Within this sample are about 21,000 clones, with around 80% of them counted one time only. Roughly 10% of the sample lies in the top ten.

The CDR3 measures 14 amino acids from cysteine to phenylalanine. Kept here is only the CDR3 DNA, which spans 42 bases and is read in frame from base 1. CDR1 and CDR2 (PRHDT, FYEKMQ) derive from the germline V gene (reference sequence). These data belong to a study of long-term antiretroviral therapy in people with HIV (dated by TCRdb to between 2021 and 2023). Background for the entire study: Collection of the earliest samples took place about a decade ahead of the 2015 WHO recommendation for immediate ART, at a time when ART was typically delayed until CD4 counts fell. No cross-contamination during QIAcube processing turned up in test extractions that ran a monoclonal T-cell line alongside 25 to 35 polyclonal samples. A retrospective serial study tested whether ART initiation and durable HIV suppression were associated with changes in peripheral blood TRB repertoire composition and diversity. Among the 30 or so participants with HIV, around 10 were female. A total of about 200 cryopreserved PBMC samples were contributed to the cohort by 30 adults with confirmed HIV infection, with samples collected serially over a mean of approximately six years (range 1-12). What the work shows at the level of the full study, not this receptor alone: Because pre-ART samples had limited cell numbers, unsorted PBMC were profiled rather than sorted CD4+ and CD8+ T cells. ART initiation was associated with a significant increase in TRB diversity, but diversity stayed significantly below transplant donor controls even after long-term ART. The samples were dated from the mid-2000s to the late 2010s, and the ART regimens that were used may be less effective than current ART regimens. Inferences about post-ART repertoire changes were limited because no data were available on ART adherence, viral resistance or therapy changes. CDR3 length ranges in HIV repertoires were narrower than in controls, and network structure suggested an antigen-experienced repertoire with only a slight naive shift after ART. Expanded TRB clones identified before ART initiation dominated the repertoire across all time points, though the dominance fluctuated and decreased in many PLHIV after ART. Because PBMC availability was limited, only the TCR beta chain was sequenced, with no alpha chain pairing.

Participants were included only if at least one PBMC sample before ART initiation and at least two post-ART samples were available. Treatment was received in the United States of America by all participants with HIV. Before DNA extraction, cryopreserved samples of about 1-10 million PBMC were thawed and washed. At the time of the earliest PBMC sample, participants with HIV were aged between roughly 20 and 60 years. PBMC samples were contributed by each participant from 1-4 timepoints before ART initiation and 2-8 timepoints after ART initiation, with a median of 7 samples. Serial HIV viral load, CD4+ T-cell count, ART history and demographic data were obtained for every participant. Genomic DNA was extracted from unsorted PBMC with a Qiagen kit on a QIAcube, processed in batches of 12 samples.

Rearrangement joined TRBV13 to TRBJ2-2, with no confident D gene call. The sample consisted of unsorted PBMCs, taken 4.1 years after starting antiretroviral therapy. The TCR originated in a woman in her forties with HIV. The nucleotides are TGTGCCAGCAGCTTTCGCGGCAACAGCGGGGAGCTGTTTTTT. Its translation reads: CASSFRGNSGELFF.